One sample yielded the 20 T cell receptor beta chains listed below, sequenced in a study of blood T cell repertoires in COVID-19. This table comes from immunoSEQ multiplex PCR, and its TCRdb copy is limited to in-frame clones, with some not included. This table holds about 35,000 clones, 70% to 90% found once. The sequenced sample consisted of peripheral blood. The source is a woman in her sixties or seventies with active COVID-19.

The V call is TRBV7-9, the J call TRBJ2-1; D may be TRBD2 (6 bases). The CDR3 is 12 residues long. Germline CDR1 SEHNR, CDR2 FQNEAQ (reference sequence). V lost 7 bases and J 6 bases, leaving 10 bases between the germline ends. The CDR3 region is CASTRGSNEQFF. CDR3 nucleotide sequence: TGTGCCAGCACTCGGGGGTCCAATGAGCAGTTCTTC.

The V call is TRBV4-1, the J call TRBJ1-2, with D perhaps TRBD1 (6 bases). Germline-derived CDR1 and CDR2 are MGHRA and YSYEKL. The CDR3 totals 15 residues. V shed 4 bases and J shed 6 bases, with 18 bases lying between them. CDR3 bases: TGCGCCAGCAGCCGCTCCGGACAGTTAGTTCATGGCTACACCTTC. Translating gives CASSRSGQLVHGYTF.

This rearrangement joins TRBV19 to TRBJ1-1, with 7 positions matching TRBD1. Trimming removed 0 bases from V and 4 bases from J; junction bases left unmatched: 5. This CDR3 comprises 15 residues. CDR1 and CDR2 (germline): LNHDA, SQIVND (reference sequence). The CDR3 nucleotides are TGTGCCAGTAGTATAGATGCGCCAGGGGGCACTGAAGCTTTCTTT. This encodes CASSIDAPGGTEAFF.

The chain carries TRBV6-5 and TRBJ2-2, with TRBD1 identical over 10 bases. The ends lost 4 bases at V and 7 bases at J; junction bases unmatched: 3. The CDR3 spans 14 residues. The germline V gene encodes CDR1 MNHEY and CDR2 SVGAGI. The DNA for the CDR3 is TGTGCCAGCAGTTGGGACAGGGGTAGCGGGGAGCTGTTTTTT. It yields the protein CASSWDRGSGELFF.

CDR3 DNA: TGTGCCAGCAGCTTAATGACTAGCACAGATACGCAGTATTTT. This translates into CASSLMTSTDTQYF. The chain is built from TRBV7-2 and TRBJ2-3; no firm D call. V was trimmed by 2 bases and J by 0 bases, leaving 6 bases between them. This CDR3 region has 14 residues. Germline CDR1 is SGHTA and CDR2 is FQGNSA.

V and J are TRBV5-1 and TRBJ1-2; D is possibly TRBD1 (6 bases). Germline V gene lookup returns CDR1 SGHRS and CDR2 YFSETQ. The V end lost 4 bases, the J end lost 6 bases, and 16 bases lay between the germline ends. The CDR3 runs 14 residues. The CDR3 region is CASSVTQGGNGYTF. The CDR3 coding sequence is TGCGCCAGCAGCGTGACACAGGGCGGTAATGGCTACACCTTC.

V is TRBV6-2 or TRBV6-3 and J is TRBJ2-6; 10 nucleotides match TRBD1. The CDR3 is 19 residues long. Germline trimming cut 4 bases from V and 2 bases from J; bases unmatched to any gene: 11. Per germline, CDR1 MNHEY and CDR2 SVGEGT. The CDR3 sequence is CASSSTWTGGAAGANVLTF. The CDR3 nucleotides read TGTGCCAGCAGTTCCACGTGGACAGGGGGGGCGGCTGGGGCCAACGTCCTGACTTTC.

For this clone: One end of the junction fails to match germline, which may point to a read error. The CDR3 region is CASSKRGQAVF. The CDR3 nucleotides read TGTGCCAGCAGCAAAAGGGGACAGGCCGTCTTC. The J gene is TRBJ1-2, the V gene TRBV11-3; 8 bases fit TRBD1. Germline CDR1 is SGHNT and CDR2 is YENEEA. There are 11 residues in the CDR3. Full variable domain (outside the CDR3, taken from reference TRBV11-3 and TRBJ1-2): EAGVVQSPRYKIIEKKQPVAFWCNPISGHNTLYWYLQNLGQGPELLIRYENEEAVDDSQLPKDRFSAERLKGVDSTLKIQPAELGDSAVYLCASSKRGQAVFGSGTRLTVV.

The chain has TRBV5-6 and TRBJ2-1; TRBD2 matches at 16 bases. V shed 3 bases, J shed 7 bases, and the junction held 10 bases outside the gene matches. The germline gives CDR1 SGHDT, CDR2 YYEEEE. The CDR3 loop spans 18 amino acids. The CDR3 bases are TGTGCCAGCAGCTCGGGACTAGCGGGGGGGATTCCCGCGAATGAGCAGTTCTTC. Translated: CASSSGLAGGIPANEQFF.

This rearrangement joins TRBV5-1 to TRBJ1-4; TRBD1 matches at 9 bases. This CDR3 is built from 15 residues. CDR1 is SGHRS and CDR2 is YFSETQ in the germline V gene. J was trimmed by 5 bases and V by 2 bases; bases with no gene match: 4. The CDR3 DNA reads TGCGCCAGCAGCTTATCCGGGACAGGGAATGAAAAACTGTTTTTT. Its translation is CASSLSGTGNEKLFF. The variable domain in full, completed from reference TRBV5-1 and TRBJ1-4, reads KAGVTQTPRYLIKTRGQQVTLSCSPISGHRSVSWYQQTPGQGLQFLFEYFSETQRNKGNFPGRFSGRQFSNSRSEMNVSTLELGDSALYLCASSLSGTGNEKLFFGSGTQLSVL.

The V and J genes are TRBV11-3 and TRBJ2-7, with 8 positions matching TRBD1. CDR3 length: 16 amino acids. J was trimmed by 5 bases and V by 5 bases; bases with no gene match: 14. Germline CDR1 is SGHNT and CDR2 is YENEEA. CDR3 in DNA: TGTGCCAGCAGCCCCACGGCCCGGACAGGGATCGACGAGCAGTACTTC. Translation: CASSPTARTGIDEQYF.

V usage is TRBV7-3 and J usage is TRBJ1-1; D not certain. There are 13 residues in the CDR3. Germline CDR1 SGHTA, CDR2 FQGTGA. Trimming removed 4 bases at V and 1 base at J, with 7 bases between. Here the CDR3 DNA reads TGTGCCAGCAGCTCCCGACAGAACACTGAAGCTTTCTTT. Protein: CASSSRQNTEAFF.

The rearrangement uses TRBV19 and TRBJ2-2, with 13 bases identical to TRBD2. From germline, CDR1 is LNHDA and CDR2 SQIVND (reference sequence). CDR3 length: 15 amino acids. J was trimmed by 6 bases and V by 4 bases; bases with no gene match: 2. CDR3 nucleotides: TGTGCCAGTAGTACGGGGACTAGCGGGGCCGGGGAGCTGTTTTTT. Its protein is CASSTGTSGAGELFF.

The V and J genes are TRBV4-3 and TRBJ2-5; 9 bases align to TRBD2. The V gene's germline CDR1 is LGHNA and CDR2 YSLEER. The CDR3 is 18 residues long. Trimming at V came to 1 base and at J to 0 bases, leaving 9 bases not matched to a gene. The CDR3 reads CASSQGLRGGTHQETQYF. In DNA form, the CDR3 reads TGCGCCAGCAGCCAAGGGTTGCGGGGGGGAACACACCAAGAGACCCAGTACTTC.

This chain connects TRBV18 to TRBJ2-7; a possible D gene is TRBD2 (7 bases). CDR1 is KGHSH, CDR2 LQKENI, per germline. The CDR3 is 14 residues long. Trimming stripped 5 bases from V and 5 bases from J, with 16 bases between. The CDR3 sequence: CASSLGGGGDEQYF. CDR3 nucleotide sequence: TGTGCCAGCTCATTGGGGGGGGGCGGCGACGAGCAGTACTTC.

The DNA of the CDR3 is TGCGCCAGCAGTGTGGGACTAGCGAGGGAGACCCAGTACTTC. As protein: CASSVGLARETQYF. The rearrangement uses TRBV4-3 and TRBJ2-5, with 10 bases fitting TRBD2. The length of the CDR3 is 14 residues. Germline values: CDR1 LGHNA, CDR2 YSLEER. J was trimmed by 5 bases and V by 6 bases; bases with no gene match: 6.

This sequence joins TRBV7-2 and TRBJ2-2, with 12 bases identical to TRBD2. The CDR3 loop spans 18 amino acids. Losses at the gene ends were 2 bases for V and 4 bases for J; bases not matched to a gene: 8. CDR1 and CDR2 (germline): SGHTA, FQGNSA. This CDR3 is CASSLSRLAGAVTGELFF. The CDR3 DNA is TGTGCCAGCAGCTTAAGCCGACTAGCGGGGGCGGTCACCGGGGAGCTGTTTTTT.

This clone has just a few counts. The chain links TRBV27 to TRBJ1-1; maybe TRBD1 (5 bases). Trimming took 6 bases from V and 1 from J, leaving 12 bases between them. CDR1 and CDR2 (germline): MNHEY, SMNVEV (reference sequence). This CDR3 has 14 amino acids. CDR3 DNA: TGTGCCAGCAGCCTTATCGGGGGGAACACTGAAGCTTTCTTT. Protein sequence: CASSLIGGNTEAFF.

This rearrangement joins TRBV2 to TRBJ1-4; 7 bases are shared with TRBD1. From germline, CDR1 is SNHLY and CDR2 FYNNEI. This CDR3 has 13 amino acids. The trim removed 7 bases at V and 7 bases at J, leaving 6 bases unmatched. CDR3 sequence reads: CASTGQPPEKLFF. The CDR3 nucleotides read TGTGCCAGCACGGGACAGCCTCCTGAAAAACTGTTTTTT.

This clone was observed once. The chain has TRBV11-2 and TRBJ2-1; D is ambiguous. Germline CDR1 and CDR2: SGHAT and FQNNGV. The CDR3 totals 14 residues. Trimming removed 2 bases from V and 0 bases from J, with 5 bases in between. CDR3: CASSLTPSYNEQFF. In DNA, the CDR3 is TGTGCCAGCAGCTTAACTCCCTCCTACAATGAGCAGTTCTTC.